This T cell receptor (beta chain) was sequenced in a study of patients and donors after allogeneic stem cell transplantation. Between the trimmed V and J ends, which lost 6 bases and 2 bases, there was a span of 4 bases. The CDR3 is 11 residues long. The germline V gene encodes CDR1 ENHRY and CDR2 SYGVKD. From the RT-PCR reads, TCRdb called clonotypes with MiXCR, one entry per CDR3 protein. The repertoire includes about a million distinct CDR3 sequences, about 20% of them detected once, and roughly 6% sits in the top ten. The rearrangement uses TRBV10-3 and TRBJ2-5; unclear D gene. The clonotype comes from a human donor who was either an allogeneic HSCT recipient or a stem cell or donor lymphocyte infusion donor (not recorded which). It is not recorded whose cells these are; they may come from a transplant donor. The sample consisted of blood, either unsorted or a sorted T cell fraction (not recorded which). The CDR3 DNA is TGTGCCATCAGACTACAAGAGACCCAGTACTTC. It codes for CAIRLQETQYF.